A single sample is the source of the 18 T cell receptor beta chains below, sequenced in a study of T cells in Graves' hyperthyroidism and ophthalmopathy. TCR beta CDR3 region amplification was performed from RNA transcripts. The HTBI set primed first-round TCR CDR3 RT-PCR. One entry per CDR3 protein, called by TCRdb with MiXCR from the multiplex PCR reads. The sample has 600,000 to 700,000 distinct CDR3 sequences, around 15% seen once. The sample comprised blood. Receptors were obtained from a woman between 40 and 55 years old with Graves' ophthalmopathy.

This clonotype was counted many times. The chain couples TRBV6-5 to TRBJ1-1, with D possibly matching TRBD1 (6 bases). In germline, CDR1 is MNHEY, CDR2 SVGAGI. V was shortened by 2 bases and J by 3 bases, with 16 bases between the two germline ends. The CDR3 consists of 16 residues. The CDR3 DNA follows: TGTGCCAGCAGTTACAGACTTCGGGGGGCGGACACTGAAGCTTTCTTT. The encoded protein is CASSYRLRGADTEAFF.

This clonotype came up many times. The genes are TRBV10-3 and TRBJ1-1, with TRBD1 identical over 7 bases. This CDR3 has 14 amino acids. V was clipped by 6 bases and J by 2 bases; unmatched bases: 6. Germline V gene data show CDR1 as ENHRY and CDR2 as SYGVKD. CDR3 residues: CAIRGGERNTEAFF. The DNA of the CDR3 is TGTGCCATCAGAGGGGGCGAGAGAAACACTGAAGCTTTCTTT.

This clonotype appeared many times. The chain combines TRBV14 with TRBJ2-5; D is undetermined. The CDR3 runs 13 residues. Trimming shortened V by 2 bases and J by 5 bases, and 9 bases separated the two germline ends. Germline assignment: CDR1 SGHDN and CDR2 FVKESK. This chain's CDR3 is CASSQIPRETQYF. CDR3 DNA sequence: TGTGCCAGCAGCCAAATTCCCCGGGAGACCCAGTACTTC.

This clonotype was seen at least ten times. The chain recombines TRBV6-2 or TRBV6-3 with TRBJ1-1; D gene uncertain. The CDR3 is 12 amino acids. The V gene lost 2 bases and the J gene lost 7 bases, with 8 bases spanning the gap. CDR1 is MNHEY, CDR2 SVGEGT, per germline. CDR3 loop: CASSYESGEAFF. The CDR3 coding sequence is TGTGCCAGCAGTTACGAGTCAGGTGAAGCTTTCTTT.

This clonotype was counted ten times or more. V gene TRBV12-3 or TRBV12-4 combines with J gene TRBJ2-7; 7 nucleotides line up with TRBD1. The CDR3 has 13 residues. V lost 11 bases, J lost 1 base, and 8 bases stayed unmatched. The CDR3 region has the DNA TGTGCCGGAATGGGACAGCAATCCTACGAGCAGTACTTC. Translating it yields CAGMGQQSYEQYF.

This clonotype has a handful of counts. CDR3 loop: CASSSDSSEGTEAFF. CDR3 sequence (DNA): TGTGCCAGCAGCTCAGACAGTTCGGAGGGCACTGAAGCTTTCTTT. The chain has TRBV11-2 and TRBJ1-1; possibly TRBD1 for D (5 bases). With 4 bases removed from V and 4 bases from J, the gap between germline ends came to 16 bases. Germline CDR1 and CDR2: SGHAT and FQNNGV. The CDR3 is made up of 15 amino acids. The full variable domain, in which reference TRBV11-2 and TRBJ1-1 provide the parts outside the CDR3, is EAGVAQSPRYKIIEKRQSVAFWCNPISGHATLYWYQQILGQGPKLLIQFQNNGVVDDSQLPKDRFSAERLKGVDSTLKIQPAKLEDSAVYLCASSSDSSEGTEAFFGQGTRLTVV.

The sample holds many counts of this clonotype. The V gene is TRBV11-2, the J gene TRBJ1-2, with 9 bases that match TRBD1. The CDR3 is 16 amino acids. V was clipped by 0 bases and J by 4 bases; unmatched bases: 6. The germline V gene has CDR1 SGHAT and CDR2 FQNNGV. The CDR3: CASSLDSGTGSYGYTF. The CDR3 nucleotides read TGTGCCAGCAGCTTAGATTCCGGGACAGGGAGCTATGGCTACACCTTC.

This clonotype was detected many times. The chain uses TRBV20-1 and TRBJ2-5, with 11 bases lining up with TRBD1. J was trimmed by 5 bases and V by 4 bases; bases with no gene match: 6. This CDR3 has 14 amino acids. The germline gives CDR1 DFQATT, CDR2 SNEGSKA (reference sequence). The CDR3 loop reads CSAIRTGGLETQYF. Written as DNA, the CDR3 is TGCAGTGCTATCCGGACAGGGGGCTTGGAGACCCAGTACTTC.

This clonotype was found many times. This chain connects TRBV30 to TRBJ1-2; the D gene is possibly TRBD1 (6 bases). Germline assignment: CDR1 GTSNPN and CDR2 SVGIG (reference sequence). V lost 2 bases to trimming and J lost 7 bases, with 20 bases between them. The CDR3 spans 15 residues. For the CDR3, the DNA is TGTGCCTGGAGTTATAACGTCGGGGGGCGCAGTGGCTACACCTTC. Protein sequence: CAWSYNVGGRSGYTF. Using reference TRBV30 and TRBJ1-2 for the parts outside the CDR3, the full variable domain is SQTIHQWPATLVQPVGSPLSLECTVEGTSNPNLYWYRQAAGRGLQLLFYSVGIGQISSEVPQNLSASRPQDRQFILSSKKLLLSDSGFYLCAWSYNVGGRSGYTFGSGTRLTVV.

The sample holds a few counts of this clonotype. The chain uses TRBV29-1 and TRBJ2-7, with unresolved D. Germline CDR1 reads SQVTM; CDR2 reads ANQGSEA. Trimming removed 6 bases from V and 4 bases from J, with 16 bases in between. This CDR3 has 13 amino acids. The chain's CDR3 is CSVMDGALYEQYF. CDR3 DNA sequence: TGCAGCGTGATGGACGGAGCATTATACGAGCAGTACTTC.

This clonotype was seen at least ten times. The rearrangement links TRBV6-5 to TRBJ1-1; the D is unclear. Germline V lookup: CDR1 MNHEY, CDR2 SVGAGI. The germline V and J ends were trimmed by 6 bases and 8 bases, with 13 bases remaining between them. The CDR3 contains 12 residues. The CDR3 nucleotides are TGTGCCAGCAGCCCCGGGCTAGCGGAAGCTTTCTTT. This encodes CASSPGLAEAFF.

This clonotype was found a few times. The rearrangement links TRBV30 to TRBJ2-5; D gene ambiguous. CDR1 and CDR2 (germline): GTSNPN, SVGIG (reference sequence). The CDR3 totals 14 residues. V was cut by 0 bases and J by 2 bases, with 10 bases left in between. CDR3 region: CAWSVWFGQETQYF. The CDR3 DNA reads TGTGCCTGGAGTGTATGGTTTGGACAAGAGACCCAGTACTTC. Based on the CDR3 plus reference TRBV30 and TRBJ2-5, the full variable domain is SQTIHQWPATLVQPVGSPLSLECTVEGTSNPNLYWYRQAAGRGLQLLFYSVGIGQISSEVPQNLSASRPQDRQFILSSKKLLLSDSGFYLCAWSVWFGQETQYFGPGTRLLVL.

This clonotype was recorded at least ten times. The chain joins TRBV14 to TRBJ1-2; TRBD1 matches at 9 bases. Trimming removed 1 base from V and 4 bases from J; junction bases left unmatched: 4. CDR3 size: 15 residues. Germline values: CDR1 SGHDN, CDR2 FVKESK. The CDR3 coding sequence is TGTGCCAGCAGCCAAGCGGACAGGGGACCCTATGGCTACACCTTC. Amino acids: CASSQADRGPYGYTF. The variable domain in full, with the rest retrieved from reference TRBV14 and TRBJ1-2, is EAGVTQFPSHSVIEKGQTVTLRCDPISGHDNLYWYRRVMGKEIKFLLHFVKESKQDESGMPNNRFLAERTGGTYSTLKVQPAELEDSGVYFCASSQADRGPYGYTFGSGTRLTVV.

Comments on this clonotype: It may be a read error: a sequence one base away is much more abundant. V is TRBV5-1 and J is TRBJ2-7; 8 bases match TRBD1. V trimming: 4 bases; J trimming: 7 bases; junction bases outside the gene matches: 10. Germline loops: CDR1 SGHRS, CDR2 YFSETQ. The CDR3 runs to 14 residues. The CDR3 nucleotides are TGCGCCAGCAGCCACTCAGGACAGGGCCATGAGCAGTACTTC. Translation: CASSHSGQGHEQYF.

The rearrangement joins TRBV19 to TRBJ2-5, with a weak D call TRBD1 (6 bases). The CDR3 runs to 13 residues. Germline CDR1 LNHDA, CDR2 SQIVND (reference sequence). The V end lost 3 bases, the J end lost 4 bases, and 9 bases lay between the germline ends. CDR3 amino acids: CASSMSRGETQYF. The DNA of the CDR3 is TGTGCCAGTAGTATGAGCAGGGGAGAGACCCAGTACTTC.

This clonotype was observed a few times. As DNA, the CDR3 is TGTGCCAGCAGCGTAGCCGGGGGGGGGATGCCCCAGCATTTT. This gives the protein CASSVAGGGMPQHF. The genes are TRBV9 and TRBJ1-5; D is possibly TRBD1 (5 bases). Trimming left V 0 bases short and J 9 bases short, with 13 bases between. The CDR3 is 14 residues long. The germline CDR1 and CDR2 sequences are SGDLS and YYNGEE.

The chain joins TRBV28 to TRBJ2-7; the D gene is possibly TRBD2 (6 bases). The CDR3 is 12 residues long. Germline V lookup: CDR1 MDHEN, CDR2 SYDVKM. Trimming left V 7 bases short and J 6 bases short, with 13 bases between. The CDR3 DNA reads TGTGCCAGCACCACTAGGAGGGGCGAGCAGTACTTC. Translation: CASTTRRGEQYF.

This clonotype was seen ten or more times. One end of the junction does not line up with germline, which may come from a read error. The chain combines TRBV20-1 with TRBJ2-2; tentative D call: TRBD2 (7 bases). The CDR3 sequence is 14 residues long. Germline V gives CDR1 DFQATT, CDR2 SNEGSKA (reference sequence). This chain's CDR3 is CSARGGRDTGELFF. CDR3 DNA: TGCAGTGCCAGAGGGGGGAGGGACACCGGGGAGCTGTTTTTT.